This record looks at one T cell receptor beta chain sequence and its context. CDR3 regions were amplified by Arm-PCR using iRepertoire HTBI primers to build TCR beta libraries. TCRdb ran MiXCR on the multiplex PCR reads and lists one entry per CDR3 protein. The sample lists about 460,000 distinct CDR3 sequences, 12% to 15% occurring once. V was clipped by 5 bases and J by 7 bases; unmatched bases: 5. Germline V gene lookup returns CDR1 SGHAT and CDR2 FQNNGV. The CDR3 spans 15 residues. This sample stems from a study of regulatory T cells in long-lasting Graves disease. Time point reported: newly diagnosed GD, antithyroid drugs for less than 3 months. PBMC RNA served as the TCR library source. A further study also used this sample, focusing on T cells in Graves' hyperthyroidism and ophthalmopathy. That study reports: Patients between 18 and 65 years old had hyperthyroidism, newly diagnosed and lasting under 2 months. The HTBI primer set served for first-round RT-PCR of the TCR CDR3.

The V call is TRBV11-2, the J call TRBJ2-1, with 13 bases fitting TRBD2. This receptor was obtained from a woman aged 45-59 years with Graves disease. Here the sequenced sample was peripheral blood mononuclear cells (PBMCs), taken at new diagnosis, from a patient treated with antithyroid drugs. The CDR3 region has the DNA TGTGCCAGCAGCATCAGACTAGCGGGAGGTAATGAGCAGTTCTTC. This sequence encodes CASSIRLAGGNEQFF.